Reported below is one TCR beta chain. This clonotype has a count of ten or more. The clone's antigen remains unknown. No much larger clone is present one base from it, and per-base qualities are unavailable. The sample originates from a study of T cells in Graves' hyperthyroidism and ophthalmopathy (dated by TCRdb to about 2019). At the level of the whole study: Peripheral blood samples were taken at initial diagnosis, before any treatment was given. The 90 to 100 discovery patients were randomly divided into training and test sets at a 7:3 ratio. According to the paper, TCR Vbeta CDR3 sequencing was carried out on 135 peripheral blood samples, which came from fewer than 50 ophthalmopathy, 70 to 80 hyperthyroidism and roughly 17 progressor patients. In addition, the study compared T-cell repertoires in thyroid tissue and in blood from six Graves' hyperthyroidism patients. To identify distinguishing TCR V-J signatures, a discovery cohort of 100 patients was used, comprising 40 to 45 with Graves' ophthalmopathy and 55 to 65 with stable Graves' hyperthyroidism. Once sampling was done, hyperthyroidism patients were given methimazole at a starting dose of 30 mg daily, whereas ophthalmopathy patients were given high-dose intravenous methylprednisolone. Prospective prediction of ophthalmopathy was tested in an independent validation cohort consisting of roughly 19 hyperthyroidism patients and around 16 patients who later progressed to ophthalmopathy. The paper as a whole reports these results and caveats: In validation, progression to ophthalmopathy was predicted by the model with 55% to 71% sensitivity and 72% to 80% specificity, a median of roughly 6 months before onset. No statistical method was used to set the sample size in advance, and investigators knew the group allocation. A model built on a 13 V-J signature distinguished ophthalmopathy from stable hyperthyroidism, reaching about 89% sensitivity and approximately 81% specificity in cross-validation and 80%/75% in testing. Most expanded thyroid clonotypes (frequency above 0.001) were also detected in blood, suggesting blood repertoires may reflect thyroid immune responses.

TCR beta CDR3 regions were amplified from RNA transcripts. The TCR CDR3 was subjected to a first round of RT-PCR using the HTBI primer set and the Qiagen OneStep RT-PCR kit. Libraries were constructed in a second round of multiplex PCR, after which size selection and purification were carried out. The libraries were sequenced on an Illumina HiSeq2000 using paired-end 100 bp reads. For the original study's pipeline: SOAPnuke was used to process the raw data, throwing out any read that contained adapters or uncalled bases, had a mean Phred below 15, or lacked an exact constant-primer or identifier match. COPE v1.2.5 was used to merge the high-quality paired reads, and each unique nucleotide sequence was defined as a clonotype. MiTCR v1.1 was used to align the clonotypes against IMGT TRBV, TRBD and TRBJ reference segments. Only V-J combinations with frequency above 0.0001, covering approximately 99% of repertoires, were analysed. The TCS score was defined as F50 (clonal expansion) divided by E x V (chaos), with BLOSUM62-based TCRdist calculated between CDR3 peptides within each V-J. Welch's t-statistics and random forest reduced several hundred V-J features to roughly 13, which were used in a naive Bayes classifier (R e1071). The raw public reads went through TCRdb reprocessing: fastp at Q25, MiXCR clone calling, in-frame beta chains kept. CDR3 protein duplicates are merged, each entry listing the most common genes and DNA. Clone size and V and J calls follow TCRdb, not the original study. In all, the sample holds more than 650,000 distinct CDR3 sequences, and around 15% of those were seen once. About 10% of the sample is in the top ten clones.

CDR1 LGHDT and CDR2 YNNKEL are derived from the germline V gene (reference sequence). The junction shows trimming of 6 bases on V and 4 bases on J, plus 14 bases between the germline ends. The CDR3 has 14 amino acids, counting the end cysteine and phenylalanine. The sequence is cut down to CDR3 DNA, 42 bases in frame from base 1. A patient counted as having stable Graves' hyperthyroidism if no progression to ophthalmopathy occurred over 18 months of follow-up. The hyperthyroidism patients were between 18 and 65 years old and newly diagnosed, with a disease duration of less than 2 months. The study excluded patients with uncontrolled infections, other autoimmune diseases, pregnancy or lactation. Diagnoses relied on clinical symptoms, serum thyroxine and TRAb, thyroid ultrasound and orbital computed tomography. Ficoll-Paque density gradient centrifugation was used to isolate PBMCs from approximately 11 ml of fresh peripheral blood. Trizol reagent was used to extract total RNA, and RNA quality was then checked on an Agilent 2100 Bioanalyzer.

The chain employs TRBV3-1 and TRBJ2-3; the D region may be TRBD1 or TRBD2, each matching 7 bases equally. This TCR derives from a woman aged 18-29 years with Graves' hyperthyroidism. Sequencing input: blood. The DNA sequence is given as TGTGCCAGCAGTCCACAGGGGAGGGCAGATACGCAGTATTTT. Its product reads: CASSPQGRADTQYF.